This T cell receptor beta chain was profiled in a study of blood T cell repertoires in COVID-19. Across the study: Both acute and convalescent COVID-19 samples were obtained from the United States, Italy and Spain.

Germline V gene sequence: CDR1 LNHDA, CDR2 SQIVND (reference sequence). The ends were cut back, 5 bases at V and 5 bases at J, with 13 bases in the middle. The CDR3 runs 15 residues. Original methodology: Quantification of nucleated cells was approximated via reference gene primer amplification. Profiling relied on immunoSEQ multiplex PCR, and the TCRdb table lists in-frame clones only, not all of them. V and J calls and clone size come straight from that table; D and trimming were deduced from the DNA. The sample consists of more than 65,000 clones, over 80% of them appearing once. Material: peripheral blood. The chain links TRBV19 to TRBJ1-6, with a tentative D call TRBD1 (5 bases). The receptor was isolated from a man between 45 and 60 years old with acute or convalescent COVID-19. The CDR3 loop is CASSYETGNNSPLHF. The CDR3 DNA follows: TGTGCCAGTAGTTACGAAACAGGAAATAATTCACCCCTCCACTTT.